This section outlines one T cell receptor (beta chain) sequence together with its context. Antigen: not known. This entry comes from a study of Ad26.COV2.S vaccination and SARS-CoV-2 variants. Study as a whole: Of the COV1001 trial arms, the Ad26.COV2.S arm included the donor. In the study, Ad26.COV2.S was injected intramuscularly once, or twice 56 days apart. General observations from the study: Marked by substantial breadth, spike-specific CD8+ and CD4+ T cell responses were reportedly seen after vaccination. Recipients given vaccine exceeded placebo recipients in spike-specific TCR breadth.

The CDR3 is 17 residues long. J lost 3 bases, V lost 5 bases, and 9 bases had no gene match. Germline assignment: CDR1 SGHDN and CDR2 FVKESK. The repertoire was sequenced with immunoSEQ multiplex PCR; TCRdb's copy has only in-frame clones and lacks some. The sample has more than 300,000 clones; just under 85% are singletons. Treatment described: some 19 received Ad26.COV2.S at low or high dose, single or two shots; a few received placebo; per-sample allocation not given. At day 63 after the first vaccine or placebo injection, samples were drawn. The sample in question was peripheral blood, obtained in a trial of Ad26.COV2.S vaccine versus placebo. The rearrangement joins TRBV14 to TRBJ2-7; 14 bases agree with TRBD2. The clonotype originates from a person aged 18-65 years who received the Ad26.COV2.S COVID-19 vaccine or a placebo. In DNA form, the CDR3 reads TGTGCCAGCAGCAGGGGACTAGCGGGGGCTTACAGCTACGAGCAGTACTTC. Translation: CASSRGLAGAYSYEQYF.